This T cell receptor (beta chain) was identified in a study of shared clonotypes between healthy human individuals. Notes on the study in general: Blood alone was sampled, and tissue repertoires likely differ. On the whole, naive subsets had larger estimated richness than memory subsets had.

Each subset's genomic DNA was split evenly across several immunoSEQ plates. The table came from immunoSEQ multiplex PCR; TCRdb's copy has only in-frame clones and leaves some out. The data hold over a million clones, with about 75% observed a single time. Comment on this clone: The antigen is undetermined.

CD4+ cells underwent separation, giving CD45RA+ naive and CD45RA-negative memory subsets. CDR3 length: 13 residues. Trimming stripped 6 bases from V and 6 bases from J, with 12 bases between. Germline assignment: CDR1 SNHLY and CDR2 FYNNEI. This clonotype originated in a man aged 18-30 years in good health. V is TRBV2 and J is TRBJ1-5; D is perhaps TRBD1 (6 bases). Source material: memory CD4+ T cells sorted from blood. Specified subset: CD45RA-negative fraction. The CDR3 protein is CASRVQGIQPQHF. CDR3 bases: TGTGCCAGCAGGGTACAGGGTATTCAGCCCCAGCATTTT.